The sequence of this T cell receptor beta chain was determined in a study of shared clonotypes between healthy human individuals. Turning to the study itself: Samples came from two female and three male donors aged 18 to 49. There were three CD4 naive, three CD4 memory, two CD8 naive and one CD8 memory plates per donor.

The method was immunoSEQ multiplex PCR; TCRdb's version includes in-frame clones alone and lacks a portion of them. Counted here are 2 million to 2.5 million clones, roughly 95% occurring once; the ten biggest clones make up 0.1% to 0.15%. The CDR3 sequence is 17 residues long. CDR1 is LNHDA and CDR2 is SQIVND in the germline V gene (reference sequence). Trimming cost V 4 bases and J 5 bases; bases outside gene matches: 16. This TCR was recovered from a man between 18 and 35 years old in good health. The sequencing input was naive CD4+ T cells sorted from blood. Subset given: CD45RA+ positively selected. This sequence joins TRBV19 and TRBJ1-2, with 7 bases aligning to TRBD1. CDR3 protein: CASSKLRQGPSRYGYTF. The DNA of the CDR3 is TGTGCCAGTAGTAAGTTGCGACAGGGCCCTAGCCGTTATGGCTACACCTTC.